A single sample is the source of the 25 T cell receptor beta chains below, sequenced in a study of blood T cell repertoires in COVID-19. The repertoire was sequenced with immunoSEQ multiplex PCR; TCRdb's copy has only in-frame clones and lacks some. The sample carries some 140,000 clones, 84% recorded once. Specimen: PBMCs or T cells enriched from blood (not recorded which). The receptors shown here come from a man aged 40-49 years with acute COVID-19.

There are a few counts of this clone. The chain has TRBV2 and TRBJ2-7; no clear D. The CDR3 has 16 amino acids. The V and J ends lost 3 bases and 1 base respectively, with 16 bases between them. From germline, CDR1 is SNHLY and CDR2 FYNNEI. In DNA form, the CDR3 reads TGTGCCAGCAGTGATGTGCAGCGCGCCGTTTCCTACGAGCAGTACTTC. Protein: CASSDVQRAVSYEQYF.

The chain carries TRBV7-9 and TRBJ1-6; 9 bases agree with TRBD1. Germline values: CDR1 SEHNR, CDR2 FQNEAQ (reference sequence). The CDR3 covers 16 residues. V lost 7 bases and J lost 9; bases outside the gene matches: 13. CDR3 region: CASTTTGTGGFSPLHF. CDR3 DNA: TGTGCCAGCACCACAACGGGTACAGGGGGCTTTTCACCCCTCCACTTT.

This clone was observed a few times. The J gene is TRBJ1-4, the V gene TRBV3-1 (or the pseudogene TRBV3-2); the D is unclear. Trimming shortened V by 0 bases and J by 7 bases, and 18 bases separated the two germline ends. The CDR3 loop spans 17 amino acids. The germline CDR1 and CDR2 sequences are LGHDT and YNNKEL (reference sequence). The CDR3 sequence: CASSQDPRRAGSEKLFF. The CDR3 DNA reads TGTGCCAGCAGCCAAGACCCGCGGAGGGCGGGAAGTGAAAAACTGTTTTTT.

The chain combines TRBV14 with TRBJ2-7; weak D call: TRBD1 (6 bases). The CDR3 is 15 residues long. V shed 1 base and J shed 2 bases, with 12 bases lying between them. In germline, CDR1 is SGHDN, CDR2 FVKESK. CDR3 coding DNA: TGTGCCAGCAGCCAAGGGGGGAACAGGGCCTACGAGCAGTACTTC. This gives the protein CASSQGGNRAYEQYF.

J is TRBJ2-1 and V is TRBV27; 7 bases fit TRBD1. The V and J ends lost 6 bases and 8 bases, in that order; junction bases with no gene match: 13. The CDR3 is 15 residues long. Looked up from germline, CDR1 is MNHEY and CDR2 is SMNVEV (reference sequence). The CDR3 sequence: CASRQQGPRDDEQFF. The CDR3 DNA sequence: TGTGCCAGCAGACAACAGGGGCCTCGGGATGATGAGCAGTTCTTC.

The chain is built from TRBV7-2 and TRBJ2-1; possible D gene TRBD1, 6 bases. The CDR3 covers 19 residues. CDR1 is SGHTA and CDR2 is FQGNSA in the germline V gene. V was pared by 0 bases and J by 0 bases, with 18 bases between. CDR3 DNA sequence: TGTGCCAGCAGCTTAGCCCCCCTATTTGACAGGAGCTCCTACAATGAGCAGTTCTTC. Translated: CASSLAPLFDRSSYNEQFF.

This sequence joins TRBV10-2 and TRBJ2-1, with TRBD2 matching 9 bases. The CDR3 consists of 16 residues. The trim removed 1 base at V and 3 bases at J, leaving 4 bases unmatched. The germline V gene encodes CDR1 WSHSY and CDR2 SAAADI. CDR3: CASSELWTSVYNEQFF. CDR3 DNA: TGCGCCAGCAGTGAGTTGTGGACTAGCGTCTACAATGAGCAGTTCTTC.

The rearrangement uses TRBV27 and TRBJ1-4, with 7 bases lining up with TRBD1. From germline, CDR1 is MNHEY and CDR2 SMNVEV (reference sequence). The CDR3 extends over 15 amino acids. The junction had 8 bases not matched to a gene; V was cut back by 2 bases and J by 8 bases. In nucleotides, the CDR3 is TGTGCCAGCAGTTTAGGAAAGGGGGCGTTGGAAAAACTGTTTTTT. Translating gives CASSLGKGALEKLFF.

The rearrangement joins TRBV30 to TRBJ2-5, with D unresolved. The CDR3 runs 12 residues. The germline gives CDR1 GTSNPN, CDR2 SVGIG (reference sequence). Trimming removed 6 bases from V and 1 base from J, with 9 bases in between. Written as DNA, the CDR3 is TGTGCCTGCGCCGAGATCCAAGAGACCCAGTACTTC. This encodes CACAEIQETQYF.

The chain recombines TRBV11-2 with TRBJ1-2; 8 bases map to TRBD1. There are 13 residues in the CDR3. CDR1 is SGHAT, CDR2 FQNNGV, per germline. The ends lost 5 bases at V and 5 bases at J; junction bases unmatched: 4. The CDR3 is CASSPDRGYGYTF. The DNA for the CDR3 is TGTGCCAGCAGCCCAGACAGGGGATATGGCTACACCTTC.

The chain couples TRBV5-4 to TRBJ1-6; a possible D gene is TRBD1 (5 bases). The CDR3 has 14 residues. V lost 2 bases, J lost 10 bases, and 13 bases lay in between. CDR1 and CDR2 (germline): SGHNT, YYREEE (reference sequence). DNA of the CDR3: TGTGCCAGCAGCTTCCAGGGTATAAGCTCACCCCTCCACTTT. It specifies CASSFQGISSPLHF.

The J gene is TRBJ1-5, the V gene TRBV15; D remains ambiguous. Trimming removed 0 bases from V and 7 bases from J, with 13 bases in between. The CDR3 is 15 residues long. Germline CDR1 reads LNHNV; CDR2 reads YYDKDF (reference sequence). This chain's CDR3 is CATSRDFGSGQPQHF. The CDR3 DNA reads as TGTGCCACCAGCAGAGATTTCGGGTCTGGCCAGCCCCAGCATTTT.

This chain connects TRBV5-1 to TRBJ2-1; TRBD2 agrees at 15 bases. This CDR3 spans 15 amino acids. Germline CDR1 is SGHRS and CDR2 is YFSETQ. The V segment lost 4 bases and the J segment 6 bases; nucleotides outside the gene matches: 2. The CDR3 DNA sequence: TGCGCCAGCAGCGGGACTAGCGGGAGGAGCAATGAGCAGTTCTTC. It translates to CASSGTSGRSNEQFF.

The chain recombines TRBV7-6 with TRBJ2-1; D gene uncertain. The CDR3 loop spans 13 amino acids. Trimming shortened V by 1 base and J by 3 bases, and 4 bases separated the two germline ends. The germline V gene has CDR1 SGHVS and CDR2 FNYEAQ. CDR3 loop: CASSLDLYNEQFF. In DNA, the CDR3 is TGTGCCAGCAGCTTAGATCTCTACAATGAGCAGTTCTTC.

The chain employs TRBV5-4 and TRBJ2-7; D unclear. Trimming removed 0 bases at V and 5 bases at J, with 6 bases between. Germline V gives CDR1 SGHNT, CDR2 YYREEE (reference sequence). This CDR3 spans 12 amino acids. The CDR3 coding sequence is TGTGCCAGCAGCTTGGAGGCGGACGAGCAGTACTTC. Its protein product is CASSLEADEQYF. Full variable domain (rest looked up from reference TRBV5-4 and TRBJ2-7): ETGVTQSPTHLIKTRGQQVTLRCSSQSGHNTVSWYQQALGQGPQFIFQYYREEENGRGNFPPRFSGLQFPNYSSELNVNALELDDSALYLCASSLEADEQYFGPGTRLTVT.

The chain uses TRBV9 and TRBJ2-1; possible D gene TRBD2, 5 bases. CDR1 and CDR2 from the germline V gene are SGDLS and YYNGEE. This CDR3 has 15 amino acids. Trimming pared 3 bases from V and 4 bases from J, leaving 14 bases between. The CDR3 reads CASSGLSQRYNEQFF. In DNA, the CDR3 is TGTGCCAGCAGCGGACTATCCCAACGATACAATGAGCAGTTCTTC. Combining the CDR3 with reference TRBV9 and TRBJ2-1 gives the whole variable domain DSGVTQTPKHLITATGQRVTLRCSPRSGDLSVYWYQQSLDQGLQFLIQYYNGEERAKGNILERFSAQQFPDLHSELNLSSLELGDSALYFCASSGLSQRYNEQFFGPGTRLTVL.

The CDR3 here is CASSLGGGQTYEQYF. CDR3 DNA sequence: TGCGCCAGCAGCTTGGGTGGGGGACAGACCTACGAGCAGTACTTC. J is TRBJ2-7 and V is TRBV5-1; 7 bases line up with TRBD1. The V gene's germline CDR1 is SGHRS and CDR2 YFSETQ. The junction had 5 bases not matched to a gene; V was cut back by 0 bases and J by 2 bases. This CDR3 is built from 15 residues.

The chain recombines TRBV13 with TRBJ2-1; 11 bases map to TRBD2. Germline V CDR1 and CDR2: PRHDT, FYEKMQ (reference sequence). V shed 4 bases and J 4 bases; nucleotides not matched to a gene: 6. The CDR3 runs 16 residues. The CDR3 region is CASSSLTSGEYNEQFF. Written as DNA, the CDR3 is TGTGCCAGCAGCTCTTTGACTAGCGGGGAGTACAATGAGCAGTTCTTC.

The chain carries TRBV4-1 and TRBJ2-3; unclear D gene. V dropped 4 bases and J dropped 4 bases, with 3 bases sitting between them. There are 11 residues in the CDR3. Germline CDR1 is MGHRA and CDR2 is YSYEKL. The CDR3 reads CASSLSDTQYF. The CDR3 DNA is TGCGCCAGCAGCCTCTCAGATACGCAGTATTTT.

The genes are TRBV11-2 and TRBJ2-5, with 7 bases fitting TRBD1. From germline, CDR1 is SGHAT and CDR2 FQNNGV. CDR3 length: 17 amino acids. V lost 5 bases to trimming and J lost 0 bases; unmatched junction nucleotides: 12. The CDR3 DNA sequence: TGTGCCAGCAGCCCCTACCGGGACAGCGCTTACCAAGAGACCCAGTACTTC. It is translated as CASSPYRDSAYQETQYF.

This clone was seen a single time. The CDR3 spells CASSQSPGNQPQHF. The CDR3 DNA sequence: TGTGCCAGCAGCCAATCTCCAGGCAATCAGCCCCAGCATTTT. The chain has TRBV3-1 (or the pseudogene TRBV3-2) and TRBJ1-5; unclear D gene. The CDR3 spans 14 residues. Trimming removed 2 bases at V and 2 bases at J, with 7 bases between. Germline V gene lookup returns CDR1 LGHDT and CDR2 YNNKEL (reference sequence).

The CDR3 protein is CASSSPPTSNTEAFF. The CDR3 DNA reads TGTGCCAGTAGTAGCCCCCCGACAAGTAACACTGAAGCTTTCTTT. The chain is built from TRBV19 and TRBJ1-1; D gene ambiguous. Germline V CDR1 and CDR2: LNHDA, SQIVND (reference sequence). There are 15 residues in the CDR3. Trimming pared 4 bases from V and 2 bases from J, leaving 14 bases between. Full variable domain (rest looked up from reference TRBV19 and TRBJ1-1): DGGITQSPKYLFRKEGQNVTLSCEQNLNHDAMYWYRQDPGQGLRLIYYSQIVNDFQKGDIAEGYSVSREKKESFPLTVTSAQKNPTAFYLCASSSPPTSNTEAFFGQGTRLTVV.

The chain recombines TRBV19 with TRBJ1-6; no clear D gene. Trimming removed 3 bases at V and 9 bases at J, with 6 bases between. The CDR3 has 12 amino acids. CDR1 is LNHDA, CDR2 SQIVND, per germline (reference sequence). CDR3 amino acids: CASSIPPSPLHF. CDR3 nucleotide sequence: TGTGCCAGTAGTATCCCTCCTTCACCCCTCCACTTT. The variable domain in full, with the rest retrieved from reference TRBV19 and TRBJ1-6, is DGGITQSPKYLFRKEGQNVTLSCEQNLNHDAMYWYRQDPGQGLRLIYYSQIVNDFQKGDIAEGYSVSREKKESFPLTVTSAQKNPTAFYLCASSIPPSPLHFGNGTRLTVT.

The genes are TRBV24-1 and TRBJ2-1, with D uncertain. The length of the CDR3 is 15 residues. Looked up from germline, CDR1 is KGHDR and CDR2 is SFDVKD. Trimming removed 2 bases at V and 3 bases at J, with 10 bases between. CDR3 residues: CATSDWSRNYNEQFF. The CDR3 coding sequence is TGTGCCACCAGTGATTGGTCCAGGAACTACAATGAGCAGTTCTTC.

This clone has just a few counts. The chain links TRBV12-3 or TRBV12-4 to TRBJ1-2; D not certain. V was clipped by 5 bases and J by 2 bases, with 9 bases between them. The CDR3 runs to 13 residues. In nucleotides, the CDR3 is TGTGCCAGCAGTCCCGGGGAGAACTATGGCTACACCTTC. Its translation: CASSPGENYGYTF.